The 27 T cell receptor beta chains below come from one sample, sequenced in a study of shared clonotypes between healthy human individuals. The assay was immunoSEQ multiplex PCR, and TCRdb's table has in-frame clones only and misses some. The sample gives about 2.4 million clones, over 85% of which show up once; 0.36% is in the top ten. The specimen sequenced was naive CD4+ T cells from PBMCs. Subset reported: CD45RA+ positively selected. Every receptor here comes from a man between 18 and 35 years old in good health. Some clones in this sample may be carry-over from other donors' samples.

CDR3: CASSLKDYPSTDTQYF. CDR3 nucleotides: TGCGCCAGCAGCTTGAAGGACTACCCAAGCACAGATACGCAGTATTTT. The chain couples TRBV5-1 to TRBJ2-3; weak D call: TRBD2 (6 bases). The CDR3 runs to 16 residues. Deletions cut 1 base from V and 0 bases from J, with 12 bases between. Looked up from germline, CDR1 is SGHRS and CDR2 is YFSETQ.

The rearrangement links TRBV28 to TRBJ1-4; D ambiguous. The CDR3 is 15 amino acids. The germline V gene has CDR1 MDHEN and CDR2 SYDVKM. Trimming left V 0 bases short and J 4 bases short, with 9 bases between. The CDR3 sequence: CASSLWSRNNEKLFF. The DNA for the CDR3 is TGTGCCAGCAGTTTATGGTCCCGGAATAATGAAAAACTGTTTTTT.

In its sample, this clone was seen once. The chain links TRBV5-1 to TRBJ2-7; D gene uncertain. From germline, CDR1 is SGHRS and CDR2 YFSETQ. Trimming shortened V by 0 bases and J by 0 bases, and 13 bases separated the two germline ends. The length of the CDR3 is 16 residues. The CDR3 loop is CASSLAETDPSYEQYF. The CDR3 DNA sequence: TGCGCCAGCAGCTTGGCCGAAACTGATCCCTCCTACGAGCAGTACTTC.

The chain combines TRBV30 with TRBJ1-5; D is ambiguous. Germline-derived CDR1 and CDR2 are GTSNPN and SVGIG (reference sequence). The CDR3 length is 13 residues. V lost 5 bases and J lost 0, with 8 bases in between. CDR3 region: CAWQANSNQPQHF. Here the CDR3 DNA reads TGTGCCTGGCAGGCCAATAGCAATCAGCCCCAGCATTTT. Drawing the rest from reference TRBV30 and TRBJ1-5, the complete variable domain is SQTIHQWPATLVQPVGSPLSLECTVEGTSNPNLYWYRQAAGRGLQLLFYSVGIGQISSEVPQNLSASRPQDRQFILSSKKLLLSDSGFYLCAWQANSNQPQHFGDGTRLSIL.

The chain employs TRBV9 and TRBJ1-4, with a possible D match to TRBD1 (5 bases). This CDR3 spans 16 amino acids. Germline V CDR1 and CDR2: SGDLS, YYNGEE. V lost 4 bases and J 8 bases, leaving 21 bases between the germline ends. The CDR3: CASSPHGGWDGEKLFF. For the CDR3, the DNA is TGTGCCAGCAGCCCCCATGGGGGTTGGGACGGGGAAAAACTGTTTTTT.

This chain joins TRBV4-1 and TRBJ2-1, with 13 nucleotides matching TRBD2. This CDR3 region has 17 residues. Germline CDR1 reads MGHRA; CDR2 reads YSYEKL. Losses at the gene ends were 0 bases for V and 1 base for J; bases not matched to a gene: 0. CDR3 coding DNA: TGCGCCAGCAGCCAAGAGGGACTAGCGGGGTCCTACAATGAGCAGTTCTTC. Its translation: CASSQEGLAGSYNEQFF.

The chain is built from TRBV6-4 and TRBJ2-3, with D possibly TRBD1 on 5 matching bases. CDR1 MRHNA and CDR2 SNTAGT come from the germline V gene. The CDR3 sequence is 15 residues long. V was shortened by 0 bases and J by 0 bases, with 7 bases between the two germline ends. In DNA, the CDR3 is TGTGCCAGCAGTGACTCGCCAGGGAGCACAGATACGCAGTATTTT. As protein: CASSDSPGSTDTQYF.

The chain's CDR3 is CASSSRQGFTGELFF. The CDR3, as DNA: TGTGCCAGTAGTAGCAGACAGGGATTCACCGGGGAGCTGTTTTTT. The chain couples TRBV19 to TRBJ2-2; 7 bases map to TRBD1. This CDR3 has 15 amino acids. The ends lost 4 bases at V and 4 bases at J; junction bases unmatched: 6. Germline assignment: CDR1 LNHDA and CDR2 SQIVND (reference sequence).

In this sample, this clone turned up once. CDR3 amino acids: CASSGQGGQPQHF. For the CDR3, the DNA is TGTGCCAGCAGCGGACAGGGCGGACAGCCCCAGCATTTT. V is TRBV11-2 and J is TRBJ1-5; 8 bases match TRBD1. CDR3 size: 13 residues. V lost 5 bases to trimming and J lost 7 bases; unmatched junction nucleotides: 4. Germline-derived CDR1 and CDR2 are SGHAT and FQNNGV. Filled out from reference TRBV11-2 and TRBJ1-5, the complete variable domain reads EAGVAQSPRYKIIEKRQSVAFWCNPISGHATLYWYQQILGQGPKLLIQFQNNGVVDDSQLPKDRFSAERLKGVDSTLKIQPAKLEDSAVYLCASSGQGGQPQHFGDGTRLSIL.

This chain uses TRBV11-2 with TRBJ1-1, with a tentative D call TRBD1 (6 bases). The CDR3 has 14 residues. Trimming shortened V by 6 bases and J by 4 bases, and 15 bases separated the two germline ends. The germline V gene has CDR1 SGHAT and CDR2 FQNNGV. The CDR3, as DNA: TGTGCCAGCAGGGGGGCGGGGTCGTTCACTGAAGCTTTCTTT. Residues: CASRGAGSFTEAFF.

The J gene is TRBJ2-3, the V gene TRBV6-1, with D possibly TRBD2 on 5 matching bases. Germline V gene lookup returns CDR1 MNHNS and CDR2 SASEGT. CDR3 length: 14 amino acids. V lost 4 bases and J lost 0, with 8 bases in between. CDR3 nucleotides: TGTGCCAGCAGTGTGACTACCAGCACAGATACGCAGTATTTT. Amino acids: CASSVTTSTDTQYF.

V usage is TRBV19 and J usage is TRBJ1-3; the match to TRBD1 covers 11 bases. With V trimmed by 3 bases and J by 4 bases, 14 bases remained unmatched. The CDR3 runs to 19 residues. Germline-derived CDR1 and CDR2 are LNHDA and SQIVND (reference sequence). CDR3 nucleotide sequence: TGTGCCAGTAGTATTCGCGCGGACCGAGGACAGGGGGCCGGAAACACCATATATTTT. Translated: CASSIRADRGQGAGNTIYF.

This clone was detected only once. V and J are TRBV28 and TRBJ1-2; TRBD1 matches at 9 bases. In germline, CDR1 is MDHEN, CDR2 SYDVKM. V was clipped by 2 bases and J by 4 bases; unmatched bases: 8. CDR3 size: 16 residues. The CDR3 sequence: CASSLRPGQGSYGYTF. CDR3 DNA sequence: TGTGCCAGCAGTTTACGCCCTGGACAGGGGAGCTATGGCTACACCTTC.

J is TRBJ2-5 and V is TRBV7-2; maybe TRBD1 (6 bases). The germline V gene has CDR1 SGHTA and CDR2 FQGNSA. V shed 1 base and J shed 4 bases, with 13 bases lying between them. There are 15 residues in the CDR3. CDR3 loop: CASSLEQGWGETQYF. CDR3 sequence (DNA): TGTGCCAGCAGCTTAGAACAGGGTTGGGGAGAGACCCAGTACTTC.

This chain joins TRBV20-1 and TRBJ2-5; no clear D gene. The last part of the DNA fits TRBJ2-7 better; the J call may be wrong. Germline V lookup: CDR1 DFQATT, CDR2 SNEGSKA (reference sequence). The CDR3 has 10 amino acids. This CDR3 is CSRRALEQYF. The CDR3 DNA sequence: TGCAGTCGCAGAGCACTCGAGCAGTACTTC.

Worth noting for this clone: Other DNA sequences in this specimen translate into the identical CDR3. Here the CDR3 DNA reads TGCGCCAGCAGCTTACTAGCGGGAGGGCCATCCACCGGGGAGCTGTTTTTT. Encoded protein: CASSLLAGGPSTGELFF. This chain uses TRBV5-1 with TRBJ2-2, with 13 bases lining up with TRBD2. The CDR3 sequence is 17 residues long. The junction had 5 bases not matched to a gene; V was cut back by 2 bases and J by 4 bases. Germline V gene lookup returns CDR1 SGHRS and CDR2 YFSETQ.

This clone was observed a single time. V is TRBV18 and J is TRBJ2-7; the D gene is possibly TRBD2 (5 bases). Germline V gene lookup returns CDR1 KGHSH and CDR2 LQKENI. V lost 6 bases and J 6 bases, leaving 21 bases between the germline ends. The CDR3 is 15 amino acids. The CDR3 DNA sequence: TGTGCCAGCTCTCCCGGGATAGGGCTCATCAGCGAGCAGTACTTC. Protein: CASSPGIGLISEQYF.

The chain recombines TRBV7-9 with TRBJ2-5, with 10 bases that match TRBD2. The CDR3 spans 14 residues. Per germline, CDR1 SEHNR and CDR2 FQNEAQ (reference sequence). The V gene end was trimmed by 5 bases and the J gene end by 5 bases; junction bases not matched to a gene: 5. In DNA form, the CDR3 reads TGTGCCAGCAGCCTACCTAGCGGGAGTGAGACCCAGTACTTC. Residues: CASSLPSGSETQYF.

The rearrangement joins TRBV28 to TRBJ1-1; TRBD1 aligns across 7 bases. Per the germline V gene, CDR1 is MDHEN and CDR2 is SYDVKM. V shed 9 bases and J 3 bases; nucleotides not matched to a gene: 7. The CDR3 totals 13 residues. DNA for the CDR3: TGTGCCAGTCTTTACAGGGGTGACACTGAAGCTTTCTTT. Its protein product is CASLYRGDTEAFF.

This clone was seen just once. The chain links TRBV6-1 to TRBJ1-5; tentatively, D is TRBD1 (6 bases). There are 13 residues in the CDR3. Germline V gene sequence: CDR1 MNHNS, CDR2 SASEGT. V gave up 4 bases and J gave up 5 bases, with 9 bases separating them. This CDR3 is CASSVYRDQPQHF. In DNA, the CDR3 is TGTGCCAGCAGTGTTTACAGGGATCAGCCCCAGCATTTT.

V usage is TRBV5-4 and J usage is TRBJ2-7, with D uncertain. Trimming left V 1 base short and J 3 bases short, with 11 bases between. The CDR3 is 14 residues long. CDR1 is SGHNT and CDR2 is YYREEE in the germline V gene (reference sequence). CDR3 loop: CASSLRAANYEQYF. CDR3 in DNA: TGTGCCAGCAGCTTGCGGGCGGCTAACTACGAGCAGTACTTC. The full variable domain, its missing parts supplied by reference TRBV5-4 and TRBJ2-7, is ETGVTQSPTHLIKTRGQQVTLRCSSQSGHNTVSWYQQALGQGPQFIFQYYREEENGRGNFPPRFSGLQFPNYSSELNVNALELDDSALYLCASSLRAANYEQYFGPGTRLTVT.

Comment on this clone: The same CDR3 is also encoded by other DNA sequences in this sample. This chain uses TRBV19 with TRBJ1-1; TRBD1 agrees at 8 bases. With V trimmed by 4 bases and J by 6 bases, 1 base remained unmatched. Per the germline V gene, CDR1 is LNHDA and CDR2 is SQIVND (reference sequence). This CDR3 has 12 residues. The CDR3 region is CASSSRGPEAFF. The DNA of the CDR3 is TGTGCCAGTAGTAGCAGGGGGCCTGAAGCTTTCTTT.

The chain employs TRBV20-1 and TRBJ2-1; D not certain. Germline assignment: CDR1 DFQATT and CDR2 SNEGSKA (reference sequence). The CDR3 spans 11 residues. V lost 3 bases and J 12 bases, leaving 12 bases between the germline ends. For the CDR3, the DNA is TGCAGTGCTAGTAGGCTAGAGTTGCAGTTCTTC. It codes for CSASRLELQFF.

This chain connects TRBV19 to TRBJ1-5; perhaps TRBD1 as D (5 bases). CDR1 and CDR2 from the germline V gene are LNHDA and SQIVND (reference sequence). CDR3 length: 16 residues. V lost 7 bases and J lost 4, with 20 bases in between. The CDR3 sequence is CASTTRGWVSNQPQHF. The CDR3 DNA sequence: TGTGCCAGTACCACACGGGGGTGGGTCTCAAATCAGCCCCAGCATTTT.

As regards this clone: Other DNA sequences in the sample encode the same CDR3. The genes are TRBV28 and TRBJ2-1; a weak D match, TRBD1 (6 bases). V gave up 2 bases and J gave up 4 bases, with 9 bases separating them. The CDR3 extends over 14 amino acids. The germline V gene encodes CDR1 MDHEN and CDR2 SYDVKM. The CDR3 DNA reads TGTGCCAGCAGTTTAGCAGGGGTATACAATGAGCAGTTCTTC. Encoded protein: CASSLAGVYNEQFF.

This clone was seen just once. The chain uses TRBV28 and TRBJ2-5; no clear D gene. Germline V CDR1 and CDR2: MDHEN, SYDVKM. CDR3 length equals 14 residues. Trimming cost V 6 bases and J 5 bases, with 16 bases left between them. For the CDR3, the DNA is TGTGCCAGCAGCCCTATCCTTTTCCGGGAGACCCAGTACTTC. Protein sequence: CASSPILFRETQYF.

The V call is TRBV11-3, the J call TRBJ2-7, with 8 bases aligning to TRBD1. Germline lookup yields CDR1 SGHNT and CDR2 YENEEA. V trimming: 5 bases; J trimming: 5 bases; junction bases outside the gene matches: 23. The CDR3 is made up of 19 amino acids. The CDR3 coding sequence is TGTGCCAGCAGCCCCCAGGGGCAGGGGGCGGTTAAATTCGTCGACGAGCAGTACTTC. Translation gives CASSPQGQGAVKFVDEQYF.